Presented here are 20 T cell receptor beta chains from one specimen sequenced in a study of blood T cell repertoires in COVID-19 (TCRdb year 2020). Libraries came from the immunoSEQ multiplex PCR assay. TCRdb limited this immuneACCESS table to in-frame rearrangements with V and J called. A share of clones is missing; checked studies link under half to unresolved V genes, and the rest is unexplained. This sample comprises 60,000 or so clones, approximately 84% of them detected only once. About 25% of the sample is in the top ten clones. The sequencing sample was made of peripheral blood. These TCRs come from a human donor in a cohort sampled during active COVID-19.

The chain uses TRBV2 and TRBJ2-7; TRBD1 aligns across 7 bases. The CDR3 loop spans 13 amino acids. After removal of 5 bases from V and 7 bases from J, the junction contained 8 bases not matched to a gene. Germline lookup yields CDR1 SNHLY and CDR2 FYNNEI. Written as DNA, the CDR3 is TGTGCCAGCAGTCGGGACAGCCTGCAGGAGCAGTACTTC. It specifies CASSRDSLQEQYF.

The chain uses TRBV2 and TRBJ1-1; 7 bases align to TRBD1. Germline V gives CDR1 SNHLY, CDR2 FYNNEI. CDR3 length equals 14 residues. J gave up 1 base and V 5 bases, and 4 bases lay outside the gene matches. CDR3 nucleotides: TGTGCCAGCAGTTCCGGGACAGCGAACACTGAAGCTTTCTTT. This encodes CASSSGTANTEAFF.

The V and J genes are TRBV25-1 and TRBJ2-7; 9 nucleotides match TRBD2. The CDR3 length is 14 residues. With 1 base clipped from V and 6 bases from J, the junction kept 4 bases outside the gene matches. CDR1 is MGHDK, CDR2 SYGVNS, per germline. The CDR3 region has the DNA TGTGCCAGCAGTGAATGGGCGGGGGGGCCCGAGCAGTACTTC. It translates to CASSEWAGGPEQYF.

This clone was seen a few times. J is TRBJ2-3 and V is TRBV5-1, with 8 bases aligning to TRBD1. The CDR3 contains 13 residues. Germline trimming cut 5 bases from V and 3 bases from J; bases unmatched to any gene: 2. Per the germline V gene, CDR1 is SGHRS and CDR2 is YFSETQ. Here the CDR3 reads CASRGQGTDTQYF. The CDR3 DNA is TGCGCCAGCAGAGGACAGGGTACAGATACGCAGTATTTT.

The chain joins TRBV5-1 to TRBJ2-2; maybe TRBD1 (6 bases). The V end lost 0 bases, the J end lost 12 bases, and 24 bases lay between the germline ends. CDR1 is SGHRS, CDR2 YFSETQ, per germline. This CDR3 is built from 17 residues. CDR3 in DNA: TGCGCCAGCAGCTTGGTGGGGACATCACGAGCACCGGGGCAGCTGTTTTTT. Residues: CASSLVGTSRAPGQLFF.

The sample holds one count of this clone. The rearrangement links TRBV6-2 or TRBV6-3 to TRBJ1-6, with TRBD1 matching over 12 bases. The CDR3 is 15 residues long. Trimming took 6 bases from V and 10 from J; bases not matched to a gene: 7. Looked up from germline, CDR1 is MNHEY and CDR2 is SVGEGT. The CDR3 nucleotides read TGTGCCAGCAGCCCTCATGGGACAGGGGGCTCACCCCTCCACTTT. Protein sequence: CASSPHGTGGSPLHF.

The V call is TRBV19, the J call TRBJ2-7; D may be TRBD1 (6 bases). The germline V and J ends were trimmed by 5 bases and 6 bases, with 17 bases remaining between them. CDR1 is LNHDA, CDR2 SQIVND, per germline (reference sequence). This CDR3 spans 14 amino acids. This CDR3 reads CASSSWQGKAEQYF. The CDR3 region has the DNA TGTGCCAGTAGTTCTTGGCAGGGGAAGGCCGAGCAGTACTTC.

The chain joins TRBV7-3 to TRBJ2-1; D might be TRBD2 (6 bases). CDR1 is SGHTA, CDR2 FQGTGA, per germline. CDR3 length: 15 residues. Trimming stripped 2 bases from V and 0 bases from J, with 8 bases between. CDR3 sequence reads: CASSLRESSYNEQFF. As DNA, the CDR3 is TGTGCCAGCAGCTTACGGGAGAGCTCCTACAATGAGCAGTTCTTC.

The V call is TRBV6-5, the J call TRBJ1-5, with D perhaps matching TRBD1 (6 bases). Between the trimmed V and J ends, which lost 7 bases and 1 base, there was a span of 11 bases. CDR1 and CDR2 (germline): MNHEY, SVGAGI. The length of the CDR3 is 14 residues. CDR3 sequence reads: CASILGQSNQPQHF. In nucleotides, the CDR3 is TGTGCCAGCATCTTAGGACAGAGCAATCAGCCCCAGCATTTT.

This clone was seen more than once but under ten times. The chain has TRBV18 and TRBJ1-5; D is undetermined. V lost 2 bases and J lost 4, with 6 bases in between. In germline, CDR1 is KGHSH, CDR2 LQKENI. This CDR3 region has 13 residues. The CDR3 coding sequence is TGTGCCAGCTCACCAGACTCTAATCAGCCCCAGCATTTT. This translates into CASSPDSNQPQHF.

The chain joins TRBV5-4 to TRBJ1-2, with D unresolved. Per the germline V gene, CDR1 is SGHNT and CDR2 is YYREEE (reference sequence). The CDR3 covers 13 residues. Trimming took off 5 bases at V and 2 bases at J, with 10 bases between the two ends. DNA for the CDR3: TGTGCCAGCAGTCAACGACAAAACTATGGCTACACCTTC. Its protein is CASSQRQNYGYTF. Together with reference TRBV5-4 and TRBJ1-2, the CDR3 gives the full variable domain: ETGVTQSPTHLIKTRGQQVTLRCSSQSGHNTVSWYQQALGQGPQFIFQYYREEENGRGNFPPRFSGLQFPNYSSELNVNALELDDSALYLCASSQRQNYGYTFGSGTRLTVV.

This chain joins TRBV27 and TRBJ2-5; the match to TRBD2 covers 7 bases. The V gene's germline CDR1 is MNHEY and CDR2 SMNVEV (reference sequence). Trimming cost V 11 bases and J 2 bases; bases outside gene matches: 14. CDR3 size: 15 residues. For the CDR3, the DNA is TGTGCCTCCCGGGCCGGGGGAGGGAATCAAGAGACCCAGTACTTC. Translated: CASRAGGGNQETQYF.

This clone was seen more than once but under ten times. This rearrangement joins TRBV4-2 to TRBJ2-7; 12 nucleotides match TRBD2. The ends lost 1 base at V and 3 bases at J; junction bases unmatched: 4. This CDR3 is 16 amino acids long. From germline, CDR1 is LGHNA and CDR2 YNFKEQ. Here the CDR3 reads CASSQGRLAGDYEQYF. The CDR3 DNA reads TGTGCCAGCAGCCAAGGTAGACTAGCGGGAGACTACGAGCAGTACTTC.

CDR3 in amino acids: CATRGTTRTDTQYF. The CDR3 nucleotides are TGTGCCACCAGGGGGACTACTCGCACAGATACGCAGTATTTT. The genes are TRBV15 and TRBJ2-3; TRBD2 agrees at 7 bases. Germline lookup yields CDR1 LNHNV and CDR2 YYDKDF (reference sequence). The trim removed 6 bases at V and 1 base at J, leaving 4 bases unmatched. The CDR3 totals 14 residues.

V is TRBV6-1 and J is TRBJ1-2, with 7 bases lining up with TRBD1. The germline gives CDR1 MNHNS, CDR2 SASEGT. Trimming removed 3 bases from V and 8 bases from J; junction bases left unmatched: 15. CDR3 size: 16 residues. DNA for the CDR3: TGTGCCAGCAGTGACACCTCAGGGGTAAGGGGGCAAGGCTACACCTTC. Its translation is CASSDTSGVRGQGYTF.

The genes are TRBV11-3 and TRBJ2-1, with 13 positions matching TRBD2. V dropped 4 bases and J dropped 3; count of bases not matched to a gene: 9. Germline CDR1 reads SGHNT; CDR2 reads YENEEA. CDR3 length equals 18 residues. The CDR3 sequence is CASSSSGLAGADYNEQFF. CDR3 DNA sequence: TGTGCCAGCAGCTCATCTGGACTAGCGGGAGCGGACTACAATGAGCAGTTCTTC.

This clone has only a few counts. The chain combines TRBV4-1 with TRBJ2-7; tentative D call: TRBD1 (5 bases). Germline V gives CDR1 MGHRA, CDR2 YSYEKL. V lost 2 bases to trimming and J lost 6 bases, with 17 bases between them. The CDR3 contains 15 residues. The CDR3 protein is CASSQIVGRVGEQYF. For the CDR3, the DNA is TGCGCCAGCAGCCAAATTGTTGGCAGGGTGGGCGAGCAGTACTTC.

V and J are TRBV3-1 (or the pseudogene TRBV3-2) and TRBJ1-1, with unresolved D. Germline V gene lookup returns CDR1 LGHDT and CDR2 YNNKEL (reference sequence). The ends were cut back, 4 bases at V and 6 bases at J, with 9 bases in the middle. The CDR3 covers 12 residues. This chain's CDR3 is CASSPSNAEAFF. CDR3 in DNA: TGTGCCAGCAGCCCCAGTAACGCTGAAGCTTTCTTT.

The chain combines TRBV5-1 with TRBJ2-1, with 13 bases fitting TRBD2. This CDR3 comprises 15 residues. The germline V gene encodes CDR1 SGHRS and CDR2 YFSETQ. V trimming: 7 bases; J trimming: 8 bases; junction bases outside the gene matches: 9. CDR3 DNA: TGCGCCAGCGGAGGACTAGCGGGAGCAAGGGATGAGCAGTTCTTC. Encoded protein: CASGGLAGARDEQFF.

The V gene is TRBV29-1, the J gene TRBJ1-2; D is possibly TRBD1 (6 bases). V dropped 4 bases and J dropped 8 bases, with 23 bases sitting between them. The germline V gene has CDR1 SQVTM and CDR2 ANQGSEA. CDR3 length equals 15 residues. The CDR3 region is CSVGARVTGSGGYTF. The CDR3 DNA reads as TGCAGCGTTGGGGCCCGAGTTACAGGGTCAGGCGGCTACACCTTC.